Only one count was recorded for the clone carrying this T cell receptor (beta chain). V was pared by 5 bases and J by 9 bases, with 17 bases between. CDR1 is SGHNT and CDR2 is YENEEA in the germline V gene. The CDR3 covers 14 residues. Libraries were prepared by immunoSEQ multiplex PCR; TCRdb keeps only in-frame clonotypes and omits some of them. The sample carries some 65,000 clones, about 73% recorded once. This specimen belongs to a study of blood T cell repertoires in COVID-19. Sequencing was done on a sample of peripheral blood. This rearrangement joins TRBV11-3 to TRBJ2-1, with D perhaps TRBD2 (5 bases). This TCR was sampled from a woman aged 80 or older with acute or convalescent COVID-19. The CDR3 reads CASSRRTEVSEQFF. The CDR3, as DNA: TGTGCCAGCAGCCGCAGGACGGAGGTGAGTGAGCAGTTCTTC.